What follows are 24 T cell receptor beta chains derived from one specimen sequenced in a study of blood T cell repertoires in COVID-19. The assay was immunoSEQ multiplex PCR, and TCRdb's table has in-frame clones only and misses some. The data show a few hundred thousand clones, approximately 86% seen once. Sequences were obtained from peripheral blood. These receptor sequences come from a woman in her twenties or thirties who had recovered from COVID-19.

This rearrangement joins TRBV5-6 to TRBJ2-5; TRBD2 agrees at 8 bases. Germline CDR1 reads SGHDT; CDR2 reads YYEEEE. The V gene end was trimmed by 0 bases and the J gene end by 5 bases; junction bases not matched to a gene: 3. CDR3 length: 14 residues. The CDR3 is CASSLERGWETQYF. The CDR3 DNA reads TGTGCCAGCAGCTTGGAGCGGGGGTGGGAGACCCAGTACTTC.

The rearrangement links TRBV18 to TRBJ2-2; perhaps TRBD1 as D (5 bases). The germline gives CDR1 KGHSH, CDR2 LQKENI. CDR3 length: 14 residues. V dropped 2 bases and J dropped 2 bases, with 6 bases sitting between them. CDR3 sequence reads: CASSPGANTGELFF. The CDR3 nucleotides are TGTGCCAGCTCACCAGGGGCTAACACCGGGGAGCTGTTTTTT.

CDR3 DNA: TGTGCCAGCAGATCGACAGGGGAGAACTATGGCTACACCTTC. Translating it yields CASRSTGENYGYTF. The rearrangement links TRBV6-5 to TRBJ1-2, with 8 bases fitting TRBD1. There are 14 residues in the CDR3. Germline CDR1 and CDR2: MNHEY and SVGAGI. J gave up 2 bases and V 6 bases, and 5 bases lay outside the gene matches.

The CDR3 DNA reads TGCGCCAGCAGCCAAGTTTTGGTGGGGAGAACGAAAGAGACCCAGTACTTC. Translated, it gives CASSQVLVGRTKETQYF. This chain joins TRBV4-1 and TRBJ2-5, with a tentative D call TRBD2 (5 bases). Germline V gene sequence: CDR1 MGHRA, CDR2 YSYEKL. Trimming stripped 1 base from V and 3 bases from J, with 18 bases between. CDR3 length equals 17 residues.

In regard to this clone: A read error may produce the germline difference seen at one junction end. The genes are TRBV6-1 and TRBJ2-5; possibly TRBD2 for D (7 bases). CDR1 is MNHNS and CDR2 is SASEGT in the germline V gene. CDR3 length: 14 amino acids. The DNA for the CDR3 is TGTGCCAGCAGCGAAGGGGGGGGCGCGGAGACCCAGTACTTC. Its translation: CASSEGGGAETQYF.

This clone was observed a single time. The genes are TRBV27 and TRBJ2-1; 7 nucleotides line up with TRBD2. V shed 4 bases, J shed 5 bases, and the junction held 14 bases outside the gene matches. The CDR3 runs to 17 residues. Germline CDR1 MNHEY, CDR2 SMNVEV (reference sequence). DNA for the CDR3: TGTGCCAGCAGTTCACTCCCCCTAGCGGCTTATAACAATGAGCAGTTCTTC. Residues: CASSSLPLAAYNNEQFF.

This clone was picked up a small number of times. The genes are TRBV3-1 (or the pseudogene TRBV3-2) and TRBJ1-1; 9 bases map to TRBD1. The CDR3 spans 14 residues. Germline-derived CDR1 and CDR2 are LGHDT and YNNKEL (reference sequence). V shed 5 bases and J 4 bases; nucleotides not matched to a gene: 5. The CDR3 sequence is CASSATGGSTEAFF. In nucleotides, the CDR3 is TGTGCCAGCAGCGCTACAGGGGGCAGCACTGAAGCTTTCTTT.

The chain carries TRBV19 and TRBJ2-6, with 7 bases identical to TRBD1. Germline CDR1 LNHDA, CDR2 SQIVND (reference sequence). J gave up 1 base and V 5 bases, and 5 bases lay outside the gene matches. The CDR3 has 16 residues. The CDR3 spells CASSFPGGSGANVLTF. The CDR3 nucleotides are TGTGCCAGTAGTTTCCCAGGGGGTTCTGGGGCCAACGTCCTGACTTTC.

The J gene is TRBJ2-1, the V gene TRBV28; TRBD2 aligns across 8 bases. V dropped 6 bases and J dropped 8; count of bases not matched to a gene: 6. CDR1 and CDR2 from the germline V gene are MDHEN and SYDVKM. The CDR3 spans 13 residues. The CDR3 is CASSNGGADEQFF. DNA for the CDR3: TGTGCCAGCAGCAACGGGGGGGCCGATGAGCAGTTCTTC.

V usage is TRBV2 and J usage is TRBJ2-7; no clear D gene. Germline CDR1 SNHLY, CDR2 FYNNEI. This CDR3 spans 13 amino acids. Trimming pared 5 bases from V and 3 bases from J, leaving 11 bases between. The chain's CDR3 is CASSPSRYYEQYF. The CDR3 coding sequence is TGTGCCAGCAGTCCGTCCAGATACTACGAGCAGTACTTC.

The gene calls are TRBV23-1 and TRBJ1-1; TRBD1 aligns across 7 bases. TRBV23-1 is reported as an ORF; its role is uncertain. The trim removed 6 bases at V and 3 bases at J, leaving 13 bases unmatched. CDR3 size: 16 residues. Here the CDR3 reads CASSPLEGARDTEAFF. Here the CDR3 DNA reads TGCGCCAGCAGCCCTCTGGAGGGGGCGCGTGACACTGAAGCTTTCTTT.

The V call is TRBV2, the J call TRBJ2-1, with 8 bases matching TRBD1. This CDR3 has 18 residues. Germline CDR1 and CDR2: SNHLY and FYNNEI. J was trimmed by 4 bases and V by 9 bases; bases with no gene match: 20. The DNA for the CDR3 is TGTGCCAGTAGGGCCCGAAGAGGGCAGGGGACAGGTTACAATGAGCAGTTCTTC. It translates to CASRARRGQGTGYNEQFF.

This chain links TRBV21-1 with TRBJ2-7; the table calls TRBD1, which could not be checked here. TRBV21-1 is a known pseudogene. The CDR3 is 15 residues long. CDR3 region: CASSKMGRAAYEQYF. The CDR3 bases are TGTGCCAGCAGCAAAATGGGCAGGGCCGCCTACGAGCAGTACTTC.

The CDR3 bases are TGTGCCAGCACCATCTCAGGGGCGGGCACCGGGGAGCTGTTTTTT. Protein: CASTISGAGTGELFF. This chain links TRBV6-5 with TRBJ2-2; perhaps TRBD1 as D (6 bases). Germline CDR1 MNHEY, CDR2 SVGAGI. Trimming removed 7 bases from V and 4 bases from J, with 16 bases in between. The CDR3 is 15 amino acids.

CDR3 amino acids: CASSQDPRPADTQYF. The CDR3 DNA follows: TGCGCCAGCAGCCAAGATCCCAGGCCTGCGGATACGCAGTATTTT. The chain has TRBV4-3 and TRBJ2-3, with D unresolved. Trimming removed 0 bases at V and 6 bases at J, with 13 bases between. The CDR3 totals 15 residues. CDR1 and CDR2 from the germline V gene are LGHNA and YSLEER.

The rearrangement uses TRBV19 and TRBJ1-1; TRBD1 matches at 7 bases. The CDR3 is 15 amino acids. The ends lost 7 bases at V and 0 bases at J; junction bases unmatched: 8. Germline-derived CDR1 and CDR2 are LNHDA and SQIVND (reference sequence). Here the CDR3 reads CASNEGAAMNTEAFF. In DNA form, the CDR3 reads TGTGCCAGTAACGAGGGGGCTGCTATGAACACTGAAGCTTTCTTT.

V and J are TRBV3-1 (or the pseudogene TRBV3-2) and TRBJ1-1; D is unclear. V gave up 1 base and J gave up 11 bases, with 11 bases separating them. Looked up from germline, CDR1 is LGHDT and CDR2 is YNNKEL (reference sequence). The CDR3 is 12 amino acids. The chain's CDR3 is CASSQGPGVAFF. Here the CDR3 DNA reads TGTGCCAGCAGCCAAGGGCCGGGTGTGGCTTTCTTT.

V gene TRBV5-1 combines with J gene TRBJ1-6; D not resolved. Trimming removed 4 bases at V and 9 bases at J, with 8 bases between. CDR3 size: 12 residues. Germline CDR1 SGHRS, CDR2 YFSETQ. CDR3 sequence reads: CASSEGASPLHF. The CDR3 DNA sequence: TGCGCCAGCAGCGAGGGCGCTTCACCCCTCCACTTT.

The rearrangement links TRBV6-1 to TRBJ2-7; TRBD1 matches at 10 bases. CDR3 length equals 15 residues. The germline gives CDR1 MNHNS, CDR2 SASEGT. Unmatched junction bases numbered 9, after V lost 3 bases and J lost 7 bases. CDR3 DNA sequence: TGTGCCAGCAGTGAGGAGACAGGGGGCTCTTGGGAGCAGTACTTC. Protein sequence: CASSEETGGSWEQYF.

The chain carries TRBV6-5 and TRBJ1-5; 9 positions agree with TRBD1. The CDR3 runs 13 residues. V lost 5 bases and J lost 7; bases outside the gene matches: 3. Germline CDR1 MNHEY, CDR2 SVGAGI. CDR3 sequence (DNA): TGTGCCAGCAGTACAGGGGGCTGGCAGCCCCAGCATTTT. This codes for CASSTGGWQPQHF.

The chain is built from TRBV2 and TRBJ2-1, with D hard to call. The germline V gene encodes CDR1 SNHLY and CDR2 FYNNEI. The CDR3 contains 13 residues. The germline V and J ends were trimmed by 4 bases and 10 bases, with 14 bases remaining between them. Here the CDR3 reads CASSVDRAGEQFF. CDR3 coding DNA: TGTGCCAGCAGTGTGGATAGAGCAGGCGAGCAGTTCTTC.

The V call is TRBV28, the J call TRBJ2-5, with 7 bases identical to TRBD1. Germline V gives CDR1 MDHEN, CDR2 SYDVKM. The CDR3 totals 14 residues. The junction had 9 bases not matched to a gene; V was cut back by 6 bases and J by 5 bases. This CDR3 is CASSNRQGQETQYF. CDR3 DNA: TGTGCCAGCAGCAATCGACAGGGCCAGGAGACCCAGTACTTC.

The genes are TRBV6-4 and TRBJ2-1; D gene ambiguous. V lost 3 bases and J lost 5, with 8 bases in between. This CDR3 contains 13 residues. The germline gives CDR1 MRHNA, CDR2 SNTAGT. The CDR3 DNA sequence: TGTGCCAGCAGTGATGGCCCCAACAATGAGCAGTTCTTC. Protein: CASSDGPNNEQFF.

The CDR3 protein is CASSLGPAALHF. The CDR3 DNA is TGTGCCAGCAGTTTAGGGCCCGCCGCCCTCCACTTT. The chain recombines TRBV12-3 or TRBV12-4 with TRBJ1-6; no reliable D call. The CDR3 is 12 amino acids. V was clipped by 1 base and J by 14 bases, with 9 bases between them.